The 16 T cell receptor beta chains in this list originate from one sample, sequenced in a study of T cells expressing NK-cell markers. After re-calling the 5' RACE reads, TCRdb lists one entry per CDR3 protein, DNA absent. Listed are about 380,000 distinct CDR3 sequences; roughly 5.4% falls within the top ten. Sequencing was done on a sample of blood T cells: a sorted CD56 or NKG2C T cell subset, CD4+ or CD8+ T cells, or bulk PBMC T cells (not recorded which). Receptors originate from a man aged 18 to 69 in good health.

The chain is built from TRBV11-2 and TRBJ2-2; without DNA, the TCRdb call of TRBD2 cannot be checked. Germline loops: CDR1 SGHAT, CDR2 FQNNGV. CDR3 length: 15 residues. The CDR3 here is CVTELGSANTGELFF.

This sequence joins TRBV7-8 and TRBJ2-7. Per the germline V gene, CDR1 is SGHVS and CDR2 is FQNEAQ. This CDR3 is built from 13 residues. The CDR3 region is CASSFSSNYEQYF.

CDR3 loop: CASSYSGSNSPLHF. This chain joins TRBV6-5 and TRBJ1-6. In germline, CDR1 is MNHEY, CDR2 SVGAGI. The CDR3 contains 14 residues.

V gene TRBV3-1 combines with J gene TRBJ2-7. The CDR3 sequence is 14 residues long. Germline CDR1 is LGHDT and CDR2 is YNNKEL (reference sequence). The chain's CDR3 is CASRLKGASYEQYF.

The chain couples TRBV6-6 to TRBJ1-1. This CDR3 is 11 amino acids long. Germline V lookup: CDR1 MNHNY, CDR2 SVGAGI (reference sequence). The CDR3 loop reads CASSYDTEAFF.

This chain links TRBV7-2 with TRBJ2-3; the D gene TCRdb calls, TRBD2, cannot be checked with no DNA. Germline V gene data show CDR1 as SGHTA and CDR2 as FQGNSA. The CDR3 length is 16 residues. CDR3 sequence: CASSLELVGAGSTQYF.

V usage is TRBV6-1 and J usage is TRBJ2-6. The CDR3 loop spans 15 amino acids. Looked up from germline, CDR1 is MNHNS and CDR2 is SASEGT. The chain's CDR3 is CASSNTGSGANVLTF.

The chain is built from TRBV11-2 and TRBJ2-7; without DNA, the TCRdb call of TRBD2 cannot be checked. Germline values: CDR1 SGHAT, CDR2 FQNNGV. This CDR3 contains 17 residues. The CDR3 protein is CASSLEAGRFVSYEQYF.

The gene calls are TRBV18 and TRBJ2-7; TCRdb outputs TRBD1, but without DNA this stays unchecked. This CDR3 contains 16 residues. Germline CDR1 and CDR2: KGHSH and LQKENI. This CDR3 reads CASSPFGHLISYEQYF.

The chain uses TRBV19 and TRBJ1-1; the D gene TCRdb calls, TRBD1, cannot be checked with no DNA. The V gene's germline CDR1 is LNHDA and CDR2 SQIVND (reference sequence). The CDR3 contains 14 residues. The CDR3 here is CASLRQGTVTEAFF.

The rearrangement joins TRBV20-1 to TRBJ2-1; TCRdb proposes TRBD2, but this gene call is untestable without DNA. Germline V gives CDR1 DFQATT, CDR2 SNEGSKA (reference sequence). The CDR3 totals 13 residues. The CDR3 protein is CSAANLASRTQFF.

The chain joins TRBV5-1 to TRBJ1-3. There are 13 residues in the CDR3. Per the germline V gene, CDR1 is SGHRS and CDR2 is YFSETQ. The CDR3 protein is CASKQNSGNTIYF. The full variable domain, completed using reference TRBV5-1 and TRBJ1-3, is KAGVTQTPRYLIKTRGQQVTLSCSPISGHRSVSWYQQTPGQGLQFLFEYFSETQRNKGNFPGRFSGRQFSNSRSEMNVSTLELGDSALYLCASKQNSGNTIYFGEGSWLTVV.

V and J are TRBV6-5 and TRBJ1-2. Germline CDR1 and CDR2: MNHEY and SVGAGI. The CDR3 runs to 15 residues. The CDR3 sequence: CASSYSVASNYGYTF.

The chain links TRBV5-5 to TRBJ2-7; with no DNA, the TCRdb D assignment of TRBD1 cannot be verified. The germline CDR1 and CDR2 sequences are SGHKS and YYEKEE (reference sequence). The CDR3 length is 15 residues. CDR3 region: CASSLAAGMLYEQYF.

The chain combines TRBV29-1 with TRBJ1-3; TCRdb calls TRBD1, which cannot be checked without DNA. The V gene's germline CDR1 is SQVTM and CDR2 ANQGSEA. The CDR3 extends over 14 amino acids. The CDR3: CSVWDRAGGNTIYF.

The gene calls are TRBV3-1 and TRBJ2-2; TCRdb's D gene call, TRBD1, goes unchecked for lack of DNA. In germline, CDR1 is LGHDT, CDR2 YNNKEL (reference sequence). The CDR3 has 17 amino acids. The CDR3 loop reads CASSQEGWRGITGELFF.